This entry concerns a single T cell receptor (beta chain). Its antigen is currently unknown. PCR primers comprised 60 Vbeta and 13 Jbeta primers. TCRdb's table, derived via immunoSEQ multiplex PCR, lists solely in-frame clones and lacks some. Here the sample table reports under 200,000 clones. This sample was taken from a study of cytomegalovirus exposure and HLA in healthy donors. This CDR3 comprises 14 residues. Per germline, CDR1 SGHNT and CDR2 YENEEA. With V trimmed by 3 bases and J by 1 base, 2 bases remained unmatched. Study-wide points: No immune exposure information besides CMV serostatus was available.

Input material: PBMCs. The chain carries TRBV11-3 and TRBJ2-7, with 8 nucleotides matching TRBD1. The source of this sequence is a man aged 25 to 45 in good health and CMV-seronegative. CDR3 in amino acids: CASSFNRGSYEQYF. DNA for the CDR3: TGTGCCAGCAGCTTCAACAGGGGGTCCTACGAGCAGTACTTC.